The T cell receptor (beta chain) under discussion was sequenced for a study of neurological immune-mediated disorders (dated by TCRdb to about 2019). Regarding the complete study: Peripheral blood TCR-beta repertoires from patients with HTLV-I-associated myelopathy (HAM/TSP), patients with multiple sclerosis, and healthy controls were compared in the study using UMI-based sequencing. Alongside PBMC samples, the set of approximately 100 TCR-beta libraries contained longitudinal samples, technical triplicates, and paired CD4+ and CD8+ T-cell subsets that had been sorted. The cohort comprised 68 subjects: approximately 15 HAM/TSP patients, 35 or so multiple sclerosis patients and 20 or so healthy controls. What the work shows at the level of the full study, not this receptor alone: The highest TCR clonal expansion was observed in HAM/TSP patients, whereas the lowest was observed in MS patients, even when compared with healthy controls. Expanded clones from different subjects shared no identical CDR3 amino acid sequences, which suggests that TCR-beta repertoires were private in all groups.

To synthesize cDNA, template-switch 5'RACE was performed with a primer carrying a 10-nucleotide random unique molecular identifier so that each TCR transcript was tagged. Every sequencing run covered 15-18 subjects and yielded more than 170 million TCR-beta sequences. Total RNA was extracted with the RNeasy kit. TCR-beta VDJ regions were amplified with primers for the TCR constant region and the 5'RACE anchor, using the KAPA Real-time Library Amplification kit. A first PCR added sample indexes and Illumina adaptors, and a second PCR then raised library yield. After Ampure bead purification, the TCR product of roughly 650 bp was size-selected on a 2% E-gel SizeSelection system. Library quality was checked on a Bioanalyzer, concentration was measured with Qubit, and libraries were quantified with the Kapa Library Quantification kit before pooling. Libraries were sequenced paired-end 2 x 150 bp on an Illumina HiSeq 2500. To increase sequence diversity, about 25-31% phiX was spiked into each library pool. The study's processing was this. The quality-filtered reads were processed with the UMI-based MiGEC pipeline, whose error correction step removed more than 85% of the raw TCR sequences. IMGT germline references were used for aligning VDJ genes, and each clonotype was defined as a unique CDR3 amino acid sequence together with its V-J genes. Clonal expansion, Shannon diversity and CDR3 relatedness were evaluated with VDJtools (CalcPairwiseDistances, ClusterSamples), while phylogenetic trees were built in CLCbio workbench. Clones with at least 8 unique UMIs were defined as expanded, with this threshold being based on coefficient-of-variation modelling across technical triplicates. In TCRdb, the public reads were trimmed at Q25 with fastp and aligned with MiXCR, with productive beta chains retained. Duplicate CDR3 protein sequences are folded into a single record with the most common DNA and genes. For this entry, the V and J calls and clone size follow TCRdb and not the study's own pipeline. The sample records around 80,000 distinct CDR3 sequences, around 10% of which are singletons. The ten largest make up about 1.7% of the sample.

The healthy controls were volunteers from a blood bank in Maryland, USA. Unsorted PBMC libraries were generated from 2 million PBMCs stored in RNAlater at -80 °C until RNA extraction. Peripheral blood underwent Ficoll-Hypaque density gradient centrifugation to isolate PBMCs, which were then cryopreserved in liquid nitrogen. This clonotype was picked up many times. It has no known antigen specificity. Base quality data are lacking; no much larger clone is found one base away. This receptor was taken from a man in his forties in good health. Sequences were obtained from PBMCs.

The CDR3 sequence is CASSWMKPGQGSYEQYF. The DNA sequence is given as TGTGCCAGCAGTTGGATGAAACCGGGACAGGGATCCTACGAGCAGTACTTC. The rearranged segments are TRBV6-2 or TRBV6-3 and TRBJ2-7; TRBD1 aligns with 9 central bases. V loses 4 bases at its end and J loses 1 base; junction bases beyond the gene matches: 11. According to the germline V gene, CDR1 reads MNHEY and CDR2 reads SVGEGT. Its CDR3 holds 17 amino acids, cysteine through phenylalanine. Solely the CDR3 DNA is kept, with 51 bases framed from the first base.